This T cell receptor (beta chain) appears in the sequencing data of a study of blood T cells in healthy people across ages. General study results and limits: The lack of PBMC sorting stopped any conclusive naive versus antigen-experienced comparison.

This clonotype appeared once. Antigen unknown. Alongside a J-beta primer mix, a sample-barcoded 5' primer served in a second PCR lasting roughly 7 to 11 cycles. TCRdb re-called the 5' RACE reads with MiXCR, one entry per CDR3 protein. This table holds hundreds of thousands of distinct CDR3 sequences, roughly 32% found once. Sequenced input: blood. The clonotype comes from a woman over 75 in good health.

The CDR3 sequence: CAWNRVYEKLFF. Written as DNA, the CDR3 is TGTGCCTGGAATAGGGTTTACGAAAAACTGTTTTTT. J is TRBJ1-4 and V is TRBV30; the D is unclear. The CDR3 spans 12 residues. The V end lost 4 bases, the J end lost 8 bases, and 11 bases lay between the germline ends. The V gene's germline CDR1 is GTSNPN and CDR2 SVGIG (reference sequence). Based on the CDR3 plus reference TRBV30 and TRBJ1-4, the full variable domain is SQTIHQWPATLVQPVGSPLSLECTVEGTSNPNLYWYRQAAGRGLQLLFYSVGIGQISSEVPQNLSASRPQDRQFILSSKKLLLSDSGFYLCAWNRVYEKLFFGSGTQLSVL.